This is a list of T cell receptor beta chains from one sample in a study of beta chain features in type 1 diabetes. Repertoires were generated with immunoSEQ multiplex PCR, while TCRdb's copy carries only in-frame clones and drops some. The sample consists of 300,000 to 400,000 clones, roughly 14% of them appearing once. Sequenced input: naive CD4+ T cells from blood. These receptors originate from a woman between 18 and 29 years old with type 1 diabetes. The CDR3 runs from the conserved cysteine through the conserved F or W. D genes are given only for firm matches. Expanded clones get a size class; other rows say once, few or many, or leave the size out.

J gene,clone size,D gene,V gene,CDR3 protein,CDR3 DNA
TRBJ1-1,few,.,TRBV29-1,CSVEGGITEAFF,TGCAGCGTTGAGGGGGGTATCACTGAAGCTTTCTTT
TRBJ2-1,.,.,TRBV21-1,CASSISSGGRRPIHEQFF,TGTGCCAGCAGCATCTCGTCCGGAGGCCGCCGCCCTATTCATGAGCAGTTCTTC
TRBJ2-5,.,TRBD1,TRBV6-1,CASSTGGAGETQYF,TGTGCCAGCAGTACAGGGGGCGCGGGAGAGACCCAGTACTTC
TRBJ1-5,.,.,TRBV12-5,CASGLDGDQPQHF,TGTGCTAGTGGACTAGACGGAGATCAGCCCCAGCATTTT
TRBJ2-5,few,TRBD2,TRBV5-6,CASSLLAGEKETQYF,TGTGCCAGCAGCTTGTTAGCGGGAGAGAAGGAGACCCAGTACTTC
TRBJ1-1,few,.,TRBV5-4,CASISSTGRTEAFF,TGTGCCAGCATCAGTTCCACAGGGCGCACTGAAGCTTTCTTT
TRBJ2-4,few,TRBD1,TRBV30,CAWSVRKTGSGGNIQYF,TGTGCCTGGAGTGTACGGAAGACAGGGTCGGGTGGGAACATTCAGTACTTC
TRBJ1-1,.,.,TRBV28,CASSLQGLNTEAFF,TGTGCCAGCAGTTTACAGGGGTTAAACACTGAAGCTTTCTTT
TRBJ1-5,few,TRBD1,TRBV30,CAWNRGQGDQPQHF,TGTGCCTGGAACCGGGGACAGGGGGATCAGCCCCAGCATTTT
TRBJ2-5,.,TRBD2,TRBV10-3,CAISDMASGSQETQYF,TGTGCCATCAGTGATATGGCTAGCGGGAGCCAAGAGACCCAGTACTTC
TRBJ2-1,few,TRBD2,TRBV7-8,CASSLEGTSSYNEQFF,TGTGCCAGCAGCTTAGAGGGGACTAGTTCCTACAATGAGCAGTTCTTC
TRBJ2-3,few,TRBD1,TRBV29-1,CSVGTGPRDTQYF,TGCAGCGTTGGGACAGGGCCGAGGGATACGCAGTATTTT
TRBJ1-1,.,.,TRBV29-1,CSVEGAGLEAFF,TGCAGCGTTGAGGGGGCGGGTCTTGAAGCTTTCTTT
TRBJ2-7,many,.,TRBV29-1,CSVAGVGYEQYF,TGCAGCGTTGCCGGGGTGGGCTACGAGCAGTACTTC
TRBJ2-7,.,.,TRBV27,CASSRLSSYEQYF,TGTGCCAGCAGTAGACTGAGCTCCTACGAGCAGTACTTC
TRBJ2-7,few,TRBD1,TRBV18,CASSPGTAAYEQYF,TGTGCCAGCTCACCAGGGACAGCAGCCTACGAGCAGTACTTC
TRBJ2-7,.,.,TRBV2,CASIQGHAYEQYF,TGTGCCAGCATACAGGGACACGCCTACGAGCAGTACTTC
TRBJ2-2,.,.,TRBV6-6,CASSYLTGELFF,TGTGCCAGCAGTTATCTCACCGGGGAGCTGTTTTTT
TRBJ2-5,few,TRBD2,TRBV4-3,CASSQGLAGAETQYF,TGCGCCAGCAGCCAAGGCCTAGCGGGAGCGGAGACCCAGTACTTC
TRBJ2-7,few,.,TRBV5-6,CASSSTYGAYEQYF,TGTGCCAGCAGCTCGACTTACGGGGCCTACGAGCAGTACTTC
TRBJ1-4,.,.,TRBV23-1,CASRLGRDLEKLFF,TGCGCCAGCAGACTAGGACGCGACCTTGAAAAACTGTTTTTT
TRBJ2-1,.,TRBD1,TRBV6-1,CASSPGTGIYNEQFF,TGTGCCAGCAGTCCCGGGACAGGGATCTACAATGAGCAGTTCTTC
TRBJ2-5,few,TRBD1,TRBV2,CASCGQAQETQYF,TGTGCCAGTTGCGGACAGGCCCAAGAGACCCAGTACTTC
TRBJ1-2,.,.,TRBV18,CASSEGEDGYTF,TGTGCCAGCTCCGAGGGAGAGGATGGCTACACCTTC
TRBJ2-1,.,TRBD2,TRBV5-1,CASSRGLAGGEQFF,TGCGCCAGCAGCCGGGGACTAGCGGGAGGTGAGCAGTTCTTC
TRBJ2-5,.,.,TRBV9,CASSSGGTPAGAQYF,TGTGCCAGCAGCTCCGGCGGGACCCCCGCCGGGGCCCAGTACTTC
TRBJ2-6,few,.,TRBV6-6,CASSYWSSGANVLTF,TGTGCCAGCAGTTACTGGAGCTCTGGGGCCAACGTCCTGACTTTC
TRBJ2-1,.,TRBD2,TRBV28,CASSPLAGGPHEQFF,TGTGCCAGCAGTCCCCTAGCGGGAGGGCCTCATGAGCAGTTCTTC
TRBJ1-1,few,.,TRBV6-6,CASSYFTGLNTEAFF,TGTGCCAGCAGTTACTTCACAGGATTGAACACTGAAGCTTTCTTT
TRBJ2-1,few,TRBD1,TRBV25-1,CASSEDRGPSPGQFF,TGTGCCAGCAGTGAAGACAGGGGGCCCAGCCCTGGGCAGTTCTTC
TRBJ2-5,.,.,TRBV4-3,CASSQDQGETQYF,TGCGCCAGCAGCCAAGACCAGGGAGAGACCCAGTACTTC
TRBJ2-3,few,.,TRBV15,CATSGHPPSTDTQYF,TGTGCCACCAGCGGCCATCCCCCTAGCACAGATACGCAGTATTTT
TRBJ1-2,.,.,TRBV30,CAWSGELEAYGYTF,TGTGCCTGGAGCGGGGAGTTGGAGGCCTATGGCTACACCTTC
TRBJ2-7,few,TRBD1,TRBV7-3,CASSLSSGTGGREQYF,TGTGCCAGCAGTTTAAGTTCGGGGACAGGGGGACGCGAGCAGTACTTC
TRBJ1-2,.,.,TRBV5-4,CASSPGGHDYGYTF,TGTGCCAGCAGCCCTGGGGGACACGACTATGGCTACACCTTC
TRBJ2-7,.,TRBD2,TRBV5-1,CASSLGLAGFISYEQYF,TGCGCCAGCAGCTTGGGACTAGCGGGGTTCATCTCCTACGAGCAGTACTTC
TRBJ2-7,.,.,TRBV7-8,CASRSSSYEQYF,TGTGCCAGCAGGTCCAGTTCCTACGAGCAGTACTTC
TRBJ2-3,.,TRBD2,TRBV5-1,CASTRTSTTDTQYF,TGCGCCAGCACCCGGACTAGCACCACAGATACGCAGTATTTT
TRBJ1-2,few,TRBD1,TRBV9,CASSVGTGADYGYTF,TGTGCCAGCAGCGTAGGTACAGGGGCAGACTATGGCTACACCTTC
TRBJ2-1,.,.,TRBV27,CASSLRGGHEQFF,TGTGCCAGCAGTTTAAGGGGTGGCCATGAGCAGTTCTTC
TRBJ2-7,many,TRBD1,TRBV29-1,CSALTGGMDEQYF,TGCAGCGCCCTGACAGGGGGTATGGACGAGCAGTACTTC
TRBJ1-3,few,.,TRBV30,CAWSVSIGNTIYF,TGTGCCTGGAGTGTATCTATTGGAAACACCATATATTTT